The clone carrying this T cell receptor beta chain came up a few times. The antigen remains unidentified. Losses at the gene ends were 6 bases for V and 4 bases for J; bases not matched to a gene: 1. Germline CDR1 MNHEY, CDR2 SMNVEV (reference sequence). The CDR3 is 15 amino acids. These data belong to a study of cytomegalovirus exposure and HLA in healthy donors. The study's findings and limits: An apparent linkage of common viral pathogens to several of the most significant clusters emerged in a later analysis.

A multiplex PCR was run with 60 Vbeta primers and 13 Jbeta primers. The method was immunoSEQ multiplex PCR; TCRdb's version includes in-frame clones alone and lacks a portion of them. The sample records hundreds of thousands of clones, roughly 70% being singletons. This TCR was sampled from a female donor in good health and CMV-seronegative. This sequence joins TRBV27 and TRBJ2-3; 16 nucleotides agree with TRBD2. The sample was PBMCs. The DNA of the CDR3 is TGTGCCAGCAGGGGACTAGCGGGAGGGTCAGATACGCAGTATTTT. Translation gives CASRGLAGGSDTQYF.